The present T cell receptor (beta chain) was sequenced within a study of T cells in Graves' hyperthyroidism and ophthalmopathy. The diagnostic basis comprised clinical symptoms, serum thyroxine and TRAb, thyroid ultrasound and orbital computed tomography. This clonotype was counted at least ten times. Antigen unknown. The CDR3 contains 13 residues. From germline, CDR1 is SNHLY and CDR2 FYNNEI. J gave up 1 base and V 6 bases, and 1 base lay outside the gene matches. Broader study findings: A median about 6.5 months before onset, the model predicted ophthalmopathy. Blood samples included most of the expanded thyroid clonotypes exceeding 0.001.

What was amplified from RNA transcripts were TCR beta CDR3 regions. HTBI primers drove first-round RT-PCR of the TCR CDR3. TCRdb redid the calling of the multiplex PCR reads with MiXCR, one entry per CDR3 protein. There are about 640,000 distinct CDR3 sequences in the sample; less than 25% occur only once, and approximately 30% lies in the top ten. The chain has TRBV2 and TRBJ1-1, with TRBD1 identical over 8 bases. Sequencing was done on a sample of blood. This sequence was found in a man aged 25 to 45 with Graves' ophthalmopathy. CDR3 residues: CASRGQENTEAFF. In nucleotides, the CDR3 is TGTGCCAGCAGGGGACAGGAGAACACTGAAGCTTTCTTT.